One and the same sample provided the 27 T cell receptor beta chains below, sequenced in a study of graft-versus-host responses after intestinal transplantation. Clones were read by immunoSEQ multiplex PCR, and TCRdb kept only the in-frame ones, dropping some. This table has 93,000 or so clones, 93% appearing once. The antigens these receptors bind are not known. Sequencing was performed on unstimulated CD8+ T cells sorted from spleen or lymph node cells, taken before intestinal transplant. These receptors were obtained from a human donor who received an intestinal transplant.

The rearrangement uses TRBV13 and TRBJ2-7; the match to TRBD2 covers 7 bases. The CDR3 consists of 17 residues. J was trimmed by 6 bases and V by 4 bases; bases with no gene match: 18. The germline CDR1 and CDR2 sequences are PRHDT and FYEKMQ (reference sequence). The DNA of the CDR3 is TGTGCCAGCAGCTCTAGCCCCGGGACTACCCTAGGGCTCGAGCAGTACTTC. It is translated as CASSSSPGTTLGLEQYF.

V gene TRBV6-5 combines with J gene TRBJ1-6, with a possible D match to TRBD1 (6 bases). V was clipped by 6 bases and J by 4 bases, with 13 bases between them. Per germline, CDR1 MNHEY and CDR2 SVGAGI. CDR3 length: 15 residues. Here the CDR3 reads CASRPGHHYNSPLHF. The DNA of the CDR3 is TGTGCCAGCAGGCCGGGACACCATTATAATTCACCCCTCCACTTT.

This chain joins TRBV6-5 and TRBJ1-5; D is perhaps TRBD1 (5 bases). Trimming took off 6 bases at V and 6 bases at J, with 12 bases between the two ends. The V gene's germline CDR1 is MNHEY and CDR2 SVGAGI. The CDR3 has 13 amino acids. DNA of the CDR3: TGTGCCAGCAGCTCAGGGTTAAGTCAGCCCCAGCATTTT. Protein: CASSSGLSQPQHF.

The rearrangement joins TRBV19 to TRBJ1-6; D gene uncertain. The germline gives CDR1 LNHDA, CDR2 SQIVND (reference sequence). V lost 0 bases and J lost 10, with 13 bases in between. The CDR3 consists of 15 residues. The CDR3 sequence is CASSIDLSYGSPLHF. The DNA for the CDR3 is TGTGCCAGTAGTATAGATCTTAGCTACGGGTCACCCCTCCACTTT. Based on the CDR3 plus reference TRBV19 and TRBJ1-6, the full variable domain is DGGITQSPKYLFRKEGQNVTLSCEQNLNHDAMYWYRQDPGQGLRLIYYSQIVNDFQKGDIAEGYSVSREKKESFPLTVTSAQKNPTAFYLCASSIDLSYGSPLHFGNGTRLTVT.

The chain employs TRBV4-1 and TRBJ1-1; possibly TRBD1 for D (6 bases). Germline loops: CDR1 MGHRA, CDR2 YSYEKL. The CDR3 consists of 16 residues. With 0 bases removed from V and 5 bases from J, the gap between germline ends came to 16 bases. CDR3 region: CASSQDPGALYTEAFF. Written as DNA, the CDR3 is TGCGCCAGCAGCCAAGACCCAGGGGCCCTTTATACTGAAGCTTTCTTT.

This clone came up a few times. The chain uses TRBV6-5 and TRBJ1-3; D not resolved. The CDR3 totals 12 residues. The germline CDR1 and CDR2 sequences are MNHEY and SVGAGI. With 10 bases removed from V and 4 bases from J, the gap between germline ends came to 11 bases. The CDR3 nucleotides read TGTGCCACCCATGATGTGGGAAACACCATATATTTT. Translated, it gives CATHDVGNTIYF.

This chain's CDR3 is CASSPAGTGRSYEQYF. Here the CDR3 DNA reads TGCGCCAGCAGCCCCGCCGGGACAGGGAGGAGCTACGAGCAGTACTTC. The V call is TRBV5-1, the J call TRBJ2-7; 9 nucleotides align to TRBD1. The CDR3 is made up of 16 amino acids. Looked up from germline, CDR1 is SGHRS and CDR2 is YFSETQ. V was pared by 4 bases and J by 3 bases, with 11 bases of the junction left unmatched.

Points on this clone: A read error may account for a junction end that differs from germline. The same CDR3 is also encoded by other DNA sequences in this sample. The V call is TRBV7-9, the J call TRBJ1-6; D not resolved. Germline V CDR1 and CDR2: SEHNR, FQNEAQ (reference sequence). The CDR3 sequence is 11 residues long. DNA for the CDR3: TGTGCCAGCTCGGGAAGCTCACCCCTTCACTTT. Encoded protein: CASSGSSPLHF.

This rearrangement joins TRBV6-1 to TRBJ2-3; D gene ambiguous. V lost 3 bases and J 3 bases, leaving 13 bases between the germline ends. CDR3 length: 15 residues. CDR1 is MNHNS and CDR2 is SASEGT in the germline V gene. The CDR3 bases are TGTGCCAGCAGTGATCTTGCCTCCGTTACAGATACGCAGTATTTT. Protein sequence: CASSDLASVTDTQYF.

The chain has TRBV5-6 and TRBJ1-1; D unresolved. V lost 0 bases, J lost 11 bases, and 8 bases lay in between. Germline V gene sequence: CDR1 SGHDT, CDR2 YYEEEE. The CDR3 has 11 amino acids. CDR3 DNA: TGTGCCAGCAGCTTGGGGGTGGAGGCTTTCTTT. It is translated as CASSLGVEAFF. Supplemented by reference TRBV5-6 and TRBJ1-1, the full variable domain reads DAGVTQSPTHLIKTRGQQVTLRCSPKSGHDTVSWYQQALGQGPQFIFQYYEEEERQRGNFPDRFSGHQFPNYSSELNVNALLLGDSALYLCASSLGVEAFFGQGTRLTVV.

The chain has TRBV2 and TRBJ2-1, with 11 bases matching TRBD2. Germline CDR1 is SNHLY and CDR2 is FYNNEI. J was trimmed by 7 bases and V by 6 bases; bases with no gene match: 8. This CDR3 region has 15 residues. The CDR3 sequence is CASRVSGGASNEQFF. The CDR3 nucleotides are TGTGCCAGCAGAGTTAGCGGGGGGGCCTCAAATGAGCAGTTCTTC.

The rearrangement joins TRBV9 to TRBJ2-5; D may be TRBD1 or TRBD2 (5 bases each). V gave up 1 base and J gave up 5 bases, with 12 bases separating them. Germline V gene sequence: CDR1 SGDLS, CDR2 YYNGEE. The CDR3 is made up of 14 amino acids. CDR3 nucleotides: TGTGCCAGCAGCGTATCCGGGGCGGAGGAGACCCAGTACTTC. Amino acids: CASSVSGAEETQYF.

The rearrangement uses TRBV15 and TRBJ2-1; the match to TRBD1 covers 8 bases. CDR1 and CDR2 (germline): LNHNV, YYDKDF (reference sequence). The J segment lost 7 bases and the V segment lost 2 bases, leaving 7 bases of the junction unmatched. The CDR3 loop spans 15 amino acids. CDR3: CATSRSSGGGNEQFF. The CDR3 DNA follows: TGTGCCACCAGCAGATCTTCAGGGGGCGGGAATGAGCAGTTCTTC.

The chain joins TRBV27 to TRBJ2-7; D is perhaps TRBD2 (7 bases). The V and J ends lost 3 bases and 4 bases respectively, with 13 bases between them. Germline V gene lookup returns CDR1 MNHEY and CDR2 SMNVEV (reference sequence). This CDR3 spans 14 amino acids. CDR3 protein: CASSLRGGLYEQYF. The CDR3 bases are TGTGCCAGCAGTTTGAGGGGGGGGCTTTACGAGCAGTACTTC.

The CDR3 region has the DNA TGTGCCAGCAGTCTCCGTGCATCTAGCGGATCCTACAATGAGCAGTTCTTC. Its protein product is CASSLRASSGSYNEQFF. The V gene is TRBV6-4, the J gene TRBJ2-1, with TRBD2 matching 7 bases. V shed 5 bases and J 1 base; nucleotides not matched to a gene: 11. The CDR3 is 17 amino acids. Per the germline V gene, CDR1 is MRHNA and CDR2 is SNTAGT.

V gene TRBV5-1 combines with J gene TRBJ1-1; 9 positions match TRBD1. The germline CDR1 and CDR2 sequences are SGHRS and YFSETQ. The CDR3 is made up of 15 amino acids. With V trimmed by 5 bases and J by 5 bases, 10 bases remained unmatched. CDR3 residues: CASRTTGTGLTEAFF. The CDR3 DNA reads TGCGCCAGCAGGACGACCGGGACAGGGCTAACTGAAGCTTTCTTT.

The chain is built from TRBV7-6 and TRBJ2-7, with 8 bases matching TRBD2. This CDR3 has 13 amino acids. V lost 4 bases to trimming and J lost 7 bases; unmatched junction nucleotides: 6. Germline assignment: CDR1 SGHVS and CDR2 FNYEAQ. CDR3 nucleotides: TGTGCCAGCAGCTCGCTAGCGGGTATTGAGCAGTACTTC. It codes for CASSSLAGIEQYF.

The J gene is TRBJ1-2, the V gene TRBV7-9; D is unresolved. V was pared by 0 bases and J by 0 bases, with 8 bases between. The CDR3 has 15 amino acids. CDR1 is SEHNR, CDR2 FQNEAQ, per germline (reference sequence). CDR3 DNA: TGTGCCAGCAGCTTAGCAGGACCCCCTAACTATGGCTACACCTTC. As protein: CASSLAGPPNYGYTF.

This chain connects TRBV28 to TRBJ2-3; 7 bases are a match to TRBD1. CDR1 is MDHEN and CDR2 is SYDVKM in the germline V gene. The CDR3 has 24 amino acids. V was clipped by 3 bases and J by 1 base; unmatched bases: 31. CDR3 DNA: TGTGCCAGCAGTTTCGGTGTCGCTCTGGACATCGCGGAACTCGGGGACAGCCGCACAGATACGCAGTATTTT. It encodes CASSFGVALDIAELGDSRTDTQYF.

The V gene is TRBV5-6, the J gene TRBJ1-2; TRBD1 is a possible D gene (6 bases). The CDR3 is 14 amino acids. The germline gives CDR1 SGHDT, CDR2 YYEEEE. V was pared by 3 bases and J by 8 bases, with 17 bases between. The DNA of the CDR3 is TGTGCCAGCAGCTCCTCTGGGGGGGCGCAAGGCTACACCTTC. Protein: CASSSSGGAQGYTF.

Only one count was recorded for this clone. The CDR3 bases are TGTGCCAGCAGCTTGCGAGGGAGAGGCGGCACCGGGGAGCTGTTTTTT. As protein: CASSLRGRGGTGELFF. The chain carries TRBV5-8 and TRBJ2-2, with a possible D match to TRBD2 (5 bases). The V end lost 1 base, the J end lost 4 bases, and 14 bases lay between the germline ends. Germline V gene sequence: CDR1 SGHTS, CDR2 YDEGEE. This CDR3 contains 16 residues.

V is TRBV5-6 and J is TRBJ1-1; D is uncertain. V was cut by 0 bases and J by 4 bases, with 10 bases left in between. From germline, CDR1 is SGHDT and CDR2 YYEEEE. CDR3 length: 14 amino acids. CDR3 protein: CASSLGAWLTEAFF. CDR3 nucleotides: TGTGCCAGCAGCTTGGGAGCGTGGCTCACTGAAGCTTTCTTT.

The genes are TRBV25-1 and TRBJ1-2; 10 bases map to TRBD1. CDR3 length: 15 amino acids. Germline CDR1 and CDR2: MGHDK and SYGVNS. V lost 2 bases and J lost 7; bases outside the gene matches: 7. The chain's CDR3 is CASSEADRGRFGYTF. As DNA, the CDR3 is TGTGCCAGCAGTGAAGCTGACAGGGGGCGTTTTGGCTACACCTTC.

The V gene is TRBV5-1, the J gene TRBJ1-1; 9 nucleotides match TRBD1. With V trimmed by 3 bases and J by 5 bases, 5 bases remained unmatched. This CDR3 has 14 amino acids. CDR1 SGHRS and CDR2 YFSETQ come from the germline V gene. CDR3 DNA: TGCGCCAGCAGCTCCGGACAGGGGAGGACTGAAGCTTTCTTT. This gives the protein CASSSGQGRTEAFF.

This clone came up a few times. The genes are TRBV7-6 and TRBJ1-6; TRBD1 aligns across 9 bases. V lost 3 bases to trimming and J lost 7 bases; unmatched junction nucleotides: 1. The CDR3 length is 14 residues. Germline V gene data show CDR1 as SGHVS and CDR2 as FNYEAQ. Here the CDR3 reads CASSLGTGNSPLHF. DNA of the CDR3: TGTGCCAGCAGCTTGGGGACAGGGAATTCACCCCTCCACTTT.

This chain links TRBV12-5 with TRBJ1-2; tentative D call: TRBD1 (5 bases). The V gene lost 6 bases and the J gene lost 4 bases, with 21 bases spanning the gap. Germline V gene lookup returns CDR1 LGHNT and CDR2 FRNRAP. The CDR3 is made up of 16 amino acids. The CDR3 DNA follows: TGTGCTAGTGGGTCGGAATTCGCGAGGGGCCTCTATGGCTACACCTTC. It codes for CASGSEFARGLYGYTF.

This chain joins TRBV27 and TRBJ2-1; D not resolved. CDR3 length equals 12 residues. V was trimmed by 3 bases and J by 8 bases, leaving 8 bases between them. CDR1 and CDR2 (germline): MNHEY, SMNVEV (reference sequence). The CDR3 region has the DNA TGTGCCAGCAGTTTTGGGCGGTATGAGCAGTTCTTC. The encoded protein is CASSFGRYEQFF.